Reported below is one T cell receptor beta chain. The target of this receptor is not known. Base-call qualities are not available, and no considerably larger clone is one nucleotide away. Reading from cysteine to phenylalanine, the CDR3 counts 17 amino acids. The DNA shown is the 51-base CDR3, in frame from base 1. CDR1 is given as PRHDT and CDR2 as FYEKMQ, both from the germline V gene (reference sequence). V is clipped by 1 base and J by 3 bases, and the sequence between their germline boundaries is 17 bases long. This record belongs to a study of shared clonotypes between healthy human individuals (dated by TCRdb to 2020 to 2021). At the level of the whole study: The cohort included three men and a couple of women between 18 and 49 years of age. Different laboratories and diverse techniques were used to prepare libraries and sequence TCR repertoires, to increase sequencing depth and limit assay-specific biases. Blood TCR repertoires of roughly five healthy adults were deeply sequenced to estimate repertoire size and the extent of clonotype sharing between individuals. For each donor, three plates each were used for CD4 naive and CD4 memory, two plates were used for CD8 naive, and one plate was used for CD8 memory. Leukapheresis yielded between about 0.9 and 9.5 billion PBMCs per donor.

TCR CDR3 regions were amplified from genomic DNA by multiplex PCR using the deep immunoSEQ assay. For each cell subset, the extracted genomic DNA was distributed evenly across all wells of several immunoSEQ 96-well plates, and each plate served as one replicate. For sorted subsets, roughly 200 ng genomic DNA, equal to 30,000 or so T cell genomes, was loaded into each replicate PCR. The purified libraries were quantified using a Qubit 3.0 fluorometer, sized with a Bioanalyzer 2100, and then quantified again using the KAPA Library Quantification kit. Every immunoSEQ 96-well plate was sequenced on a separate single-read 150-cycle Illumina NextSeq 550 flow cell. Per the original workflow: Because the immunoSEQ output held only junctional sequences and lacked quality scores, the filtering could not match the filtering applied to full-length reads. To assign V/J genes and CDR3, sequences were annotated using PyIR, a Python wrapper for IgBLAST v1.9, with IMGT germline references. Reads were removed for weak V/J assignments (E-value above 1e-6), missing CDR3, stop codons, out-of-frame junctions, or ambiguous translated residues. V3J clonotypes were defined by identical inferred V gene, J gene, and CDR3 amino acid sequence. Percentage overlap between repertoires was computed as shared unique clonotypes divided by the size of the smaller repertoire. Three approaches were used to assess repertoire richness: RTK rarefaction, the Chao1 estimator, and Recon v2.1 estimates of unobserved clonotypes. For all TCRbeta clonotypes obtained by the gDNA method from a few donors, generation probabilities were computed with OLGA. TCRdb took this table from immuneACCESS and kept in-frame rearrangements with V and J called. Such tables lack part of the clones; where checked against another copy, unresolved V genes explain under half of the gap, and the rest is unexplained. The V and J calls and clone size are taken from that table; D and trimming were inferred from the DNA. The sample table shows roughly 2.5 million clones, and over 85% are seen once. The ten biggest clones cover roughly 0.15% of the sample.

Donors were healthy HIV-negative adults with no recently reported acute infections or vaccinations. All donors were Caucasian adults living in Nashville, Tennessee, USA. CD4+ T cells were enriched by magnetic negative selection; naive cells were then positively selected on CD45RA, and the negative fraction formed the memory subset. Blood was obtained by leukapheresis, after which PBMCs were separated by Ficoll-Histopaque density gradient centrifugation and cryopreserved in liquid nitrogen vapor phase. Analytical flow cytometry was used to check the purity and quantity of each magnetically sorted T cell population. From each sorted fraction, genomic DNA was isolated and quantified by UV absorbance on a Nanodrop 2000c. The full study reports these points: Naive subsets generally had larger estimated clonotype richness than memory subsets. Sampling was restricted to blood, and TCR repertoires in tissues likely differ from the TCR repertoires found in blood. Because the study included only a small number of donors, the genetic and exposure-history diversity represented was limited. Pairwise subsampling led to the expectation that sequencing depth would affect the degree of clonotype sharing among donors. Compared with non-shared clonotypes, the clonotypes found in all four sorted-subset donors had higher generation probabilities. Incomplete sequencing was indicated by rarefaction of sorted-subset datasets, despite the large sequencing depth. Across a handful of donors, approximately 4.6% of naive CD4, roughly 3.5% of naive CD8, about 2.3% of memory CD4, and under 0.45% of memory CD8 clonotypes were shared.

This receptor was obtained from a man aged 18 to 29 in good health. The chain was built from TRBV13 and TRBJ2-3; TRBD2 is a weak D gene call, 7 bases matching. The source material was naive CD4+ T cells sorted from blood. The sample's cell subset or site label, in plain terms: CD45RA+ positively selected. The CDR3 protein: CASSLEAGAVVTDTQYF. The base sequence is TGTGCCAGCAGCTTAGAGGCGGGGGCTGTAGTTACAGATACGCAGTATTTT.